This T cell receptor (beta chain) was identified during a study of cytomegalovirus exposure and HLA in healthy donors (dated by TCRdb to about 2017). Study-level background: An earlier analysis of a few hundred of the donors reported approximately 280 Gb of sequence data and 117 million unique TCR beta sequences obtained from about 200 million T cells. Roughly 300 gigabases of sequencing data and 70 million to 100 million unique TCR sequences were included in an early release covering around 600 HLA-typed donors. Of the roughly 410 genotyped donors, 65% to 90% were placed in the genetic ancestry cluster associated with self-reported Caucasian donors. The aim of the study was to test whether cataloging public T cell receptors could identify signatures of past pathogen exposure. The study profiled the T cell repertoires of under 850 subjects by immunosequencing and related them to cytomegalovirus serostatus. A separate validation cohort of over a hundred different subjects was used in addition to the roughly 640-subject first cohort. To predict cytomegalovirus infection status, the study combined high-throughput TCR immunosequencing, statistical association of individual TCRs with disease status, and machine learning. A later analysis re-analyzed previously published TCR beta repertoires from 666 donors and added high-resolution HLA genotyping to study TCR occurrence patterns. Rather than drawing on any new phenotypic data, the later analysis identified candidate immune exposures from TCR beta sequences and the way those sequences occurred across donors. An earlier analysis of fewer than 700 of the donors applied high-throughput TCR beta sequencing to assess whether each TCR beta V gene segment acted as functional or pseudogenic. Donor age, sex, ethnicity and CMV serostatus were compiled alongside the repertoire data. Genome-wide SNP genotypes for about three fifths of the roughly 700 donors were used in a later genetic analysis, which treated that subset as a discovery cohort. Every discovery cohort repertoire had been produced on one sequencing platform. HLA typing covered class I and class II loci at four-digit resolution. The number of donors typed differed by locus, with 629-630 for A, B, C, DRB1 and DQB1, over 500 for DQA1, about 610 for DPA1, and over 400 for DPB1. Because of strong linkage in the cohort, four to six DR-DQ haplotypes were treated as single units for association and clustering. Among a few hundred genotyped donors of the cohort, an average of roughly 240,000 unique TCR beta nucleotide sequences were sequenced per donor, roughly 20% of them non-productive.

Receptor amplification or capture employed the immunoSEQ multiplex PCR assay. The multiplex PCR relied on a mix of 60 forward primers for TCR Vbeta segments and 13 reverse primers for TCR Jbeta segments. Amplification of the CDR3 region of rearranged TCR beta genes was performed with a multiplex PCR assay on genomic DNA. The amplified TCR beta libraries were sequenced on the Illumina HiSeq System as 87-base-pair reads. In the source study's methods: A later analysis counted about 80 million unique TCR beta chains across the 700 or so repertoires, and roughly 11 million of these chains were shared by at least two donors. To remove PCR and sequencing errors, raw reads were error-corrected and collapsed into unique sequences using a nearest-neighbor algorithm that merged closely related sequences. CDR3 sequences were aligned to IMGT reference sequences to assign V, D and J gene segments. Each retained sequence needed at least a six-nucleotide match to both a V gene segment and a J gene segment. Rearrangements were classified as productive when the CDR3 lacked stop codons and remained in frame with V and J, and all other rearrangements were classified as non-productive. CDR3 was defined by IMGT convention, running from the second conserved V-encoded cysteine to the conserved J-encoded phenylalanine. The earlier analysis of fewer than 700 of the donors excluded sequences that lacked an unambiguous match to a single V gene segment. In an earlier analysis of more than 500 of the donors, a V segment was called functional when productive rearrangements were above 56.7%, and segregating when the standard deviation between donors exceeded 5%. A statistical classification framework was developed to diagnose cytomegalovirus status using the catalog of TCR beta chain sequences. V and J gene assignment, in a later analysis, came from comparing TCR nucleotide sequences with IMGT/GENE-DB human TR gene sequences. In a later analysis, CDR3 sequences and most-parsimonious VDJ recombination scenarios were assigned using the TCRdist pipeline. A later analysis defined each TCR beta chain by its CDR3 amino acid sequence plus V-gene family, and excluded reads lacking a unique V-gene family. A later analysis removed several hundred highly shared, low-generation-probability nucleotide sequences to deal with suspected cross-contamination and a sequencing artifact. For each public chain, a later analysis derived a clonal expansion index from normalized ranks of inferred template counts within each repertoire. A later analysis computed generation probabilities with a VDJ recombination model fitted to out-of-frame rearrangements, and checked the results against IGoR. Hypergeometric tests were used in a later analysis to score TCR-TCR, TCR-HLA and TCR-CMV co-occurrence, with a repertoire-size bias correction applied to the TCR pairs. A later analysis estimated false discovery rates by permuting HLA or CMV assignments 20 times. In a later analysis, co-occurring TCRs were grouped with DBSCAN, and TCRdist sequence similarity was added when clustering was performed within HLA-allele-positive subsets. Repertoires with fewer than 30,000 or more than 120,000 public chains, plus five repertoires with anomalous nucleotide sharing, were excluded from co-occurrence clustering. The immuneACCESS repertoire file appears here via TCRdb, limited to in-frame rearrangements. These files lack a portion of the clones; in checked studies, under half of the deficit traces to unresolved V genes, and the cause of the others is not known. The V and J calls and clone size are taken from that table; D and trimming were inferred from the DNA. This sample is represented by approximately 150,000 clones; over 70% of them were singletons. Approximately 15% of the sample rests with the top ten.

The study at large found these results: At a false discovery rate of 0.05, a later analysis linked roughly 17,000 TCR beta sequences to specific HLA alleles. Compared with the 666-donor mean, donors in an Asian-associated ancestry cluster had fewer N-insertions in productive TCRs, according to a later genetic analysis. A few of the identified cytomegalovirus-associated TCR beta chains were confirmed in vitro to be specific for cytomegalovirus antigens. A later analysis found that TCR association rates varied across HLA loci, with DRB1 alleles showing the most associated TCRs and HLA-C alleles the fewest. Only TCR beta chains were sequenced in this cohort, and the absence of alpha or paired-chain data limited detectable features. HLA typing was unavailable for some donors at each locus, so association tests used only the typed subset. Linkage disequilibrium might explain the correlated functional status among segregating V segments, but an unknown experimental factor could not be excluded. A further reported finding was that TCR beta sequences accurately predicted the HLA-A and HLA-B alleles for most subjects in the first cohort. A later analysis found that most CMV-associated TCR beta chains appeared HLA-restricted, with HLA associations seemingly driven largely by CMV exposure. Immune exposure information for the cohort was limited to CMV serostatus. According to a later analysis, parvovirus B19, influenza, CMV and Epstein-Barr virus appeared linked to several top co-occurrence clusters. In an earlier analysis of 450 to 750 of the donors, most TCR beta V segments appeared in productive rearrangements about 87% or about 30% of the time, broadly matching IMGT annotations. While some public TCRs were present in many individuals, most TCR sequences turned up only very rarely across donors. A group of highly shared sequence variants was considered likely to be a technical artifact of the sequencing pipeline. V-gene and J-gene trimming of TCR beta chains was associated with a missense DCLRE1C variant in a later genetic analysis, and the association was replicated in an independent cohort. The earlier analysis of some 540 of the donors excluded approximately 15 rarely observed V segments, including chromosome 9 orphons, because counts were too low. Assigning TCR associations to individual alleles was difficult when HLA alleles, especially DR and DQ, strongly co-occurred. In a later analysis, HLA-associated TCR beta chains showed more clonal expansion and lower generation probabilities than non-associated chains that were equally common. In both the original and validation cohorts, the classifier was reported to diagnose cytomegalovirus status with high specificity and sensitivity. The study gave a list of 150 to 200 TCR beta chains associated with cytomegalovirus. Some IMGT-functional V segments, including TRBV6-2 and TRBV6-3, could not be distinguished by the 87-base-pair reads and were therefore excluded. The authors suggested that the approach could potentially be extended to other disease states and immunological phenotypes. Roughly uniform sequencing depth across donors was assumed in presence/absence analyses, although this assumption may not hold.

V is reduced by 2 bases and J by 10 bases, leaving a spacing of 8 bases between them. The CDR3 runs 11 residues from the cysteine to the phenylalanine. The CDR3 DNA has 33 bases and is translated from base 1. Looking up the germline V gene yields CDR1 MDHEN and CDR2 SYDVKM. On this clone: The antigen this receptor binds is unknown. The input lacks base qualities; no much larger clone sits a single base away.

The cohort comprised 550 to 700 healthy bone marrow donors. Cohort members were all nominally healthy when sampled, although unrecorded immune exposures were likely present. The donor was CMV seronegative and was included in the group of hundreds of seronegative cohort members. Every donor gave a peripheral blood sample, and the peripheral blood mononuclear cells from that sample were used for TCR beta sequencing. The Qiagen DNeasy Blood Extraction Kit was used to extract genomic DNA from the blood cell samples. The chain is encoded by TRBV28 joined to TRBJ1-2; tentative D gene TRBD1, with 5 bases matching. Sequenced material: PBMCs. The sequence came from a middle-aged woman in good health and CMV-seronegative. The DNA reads TGTGCCAGCAGTTTAGAACAGGTCTACACCTTC. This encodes CASSLEQVYTF.